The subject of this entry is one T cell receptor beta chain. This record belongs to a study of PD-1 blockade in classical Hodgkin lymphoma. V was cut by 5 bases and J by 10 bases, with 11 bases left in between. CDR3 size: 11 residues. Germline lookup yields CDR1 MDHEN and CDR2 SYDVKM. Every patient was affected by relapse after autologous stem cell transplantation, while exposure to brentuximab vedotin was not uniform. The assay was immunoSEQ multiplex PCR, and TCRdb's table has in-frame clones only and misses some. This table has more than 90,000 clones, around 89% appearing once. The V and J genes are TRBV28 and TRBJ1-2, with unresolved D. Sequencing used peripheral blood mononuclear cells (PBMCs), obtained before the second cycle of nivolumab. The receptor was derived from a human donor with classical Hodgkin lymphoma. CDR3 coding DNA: TGTGCCAGCAGTGATGATTGGGACTACACCTTC. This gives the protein CASSDDWDYTF.